A selection of T cell receptor beta chains follows, all from one sample in a study of cytomegalovirus exposure and HLA in healthy donors. Repertoires were generated with immunoSEQ multiplex PCR, while TCRdb's copy carries only in-frame clones and drops some. In the table there are hundreds of thousands of clones, roughly 88% of which are singletons. What was sequenced was PBMCs. These receptor sequences come from a woman between 18 and 29 years old in good health and CMV-seronegative. Each CDR3 is given without its conserved first and last residue.

cdr3_aa	v_call	j_call
ASSPTSADTGELF	TRBV2	TRBJ2-2
ASSFSLGGKSNQPQH	TRBV13	TRBJ1-5
ASSLGAILSGEQPQH	TRBV11-2	TRBJ1-5
ASRGDRGVLNTEAF	TRBV2	TRBJ1-1
ASSPGQIIAKNIQY	TRBV5-6	TRBJ2-4
ASSPNRPGYGYT	TRBV6-1	TRBJ1-2
ASSRGGTEAF	TRBV7-9	TRBJ1-1
ASSVGQASYEQY	TRBV9	TRBJ2-7
ASTRRGMNTEAF	TRBV28	TRBJ1-1
ASTLRAFKTVNQPQH	TRBV28	TRBJ1-5
ASSRQGGNTEAF	TRBV6-5	TRBJ1-1
AWSAGTGAPYT	TRBV30	TRBJ1-2